This T cell receptor (beta chain) was recovered during a study of blood T cell repertoires in COVID-19. Whole-study context: Whether acute or convalescent, the COVID-19 samples came from the United States, Italy and Spain.

Trimming removed 8 bases at V and 1 base at J, with 13 bases between. The CDR3 is made up of 13 amino acids. In the authors' methods: Estimates of nucleated cell counts were drawn from the amplification of reference gene primers. Produced via immunoSEQ multiplex PCR; TCRdb's table is partial and in-frame only. D and trimming were read from the DNA, whereas the V and J calls and clone size are those reported in that table. This table has under 40,000 clones, 80% to 90% appearing once. The sample comprised peripheral blood. The receptor was isolated from a man at least 80 years old with active COVID-19. The rearrangement joins TRBV5-3 to TRBJ2-7; possible D gene TRBD1, 5 bases. TRBV5-3 is recorded as an ORF, its role being uncertain. CDR3 loop: CASIWGDSYEQYF. The CDR3 DNA sequence: TGTGCCAGTATCTGGGGCGATTCCTACGAGCAGTACTTC.